Reported below is one TCR beta chain. What it recognizes is unknown. The sample originates from a study of T cell repertoires in cytomegalovirus infection. Overall study: It was the public TCR beta signatures that indicated both CMV infection and matching HLA type. Study-wide results and limits: Identification of carriers of CMV plus the relevant HLA was performed using cumulative public TCR beta family frequency. HLA-C-restricted, CMV-specific TCR beta clonotypes were dominant ex vivo.

Trimming stripped 7 bases from V and 5 bases from J, with 14 bases between. This CDR3 region has 12 residues. Germline CDR1 and CDR2: SQVTM and ANQGSEA. In TCRdb, the reads were re-called with MiXCR into one record per CDR3 protein. The top ten clones hold about 15% of a sample with fewer than 300,000 distinct CDR3 sequences, 20% to 30% of them seen once. This chain links TRBV29-1 with TRBJ1-1; maybe TRBD1 (6 bases). The sequencing input was PBMCs. This TCR came from a human donor in good health (CMV status not recorded). Some clones in this sample may be carry-over from other donors' samples. The CDR3 here is CSASQGLTEAFF. In DNA, the CDR3 is TGCAGCGCCAGCCAGGGGTTAACTGAAGCTTTCTTT.